This T cell receptor (beta chain) comes out of a study of cytomegalovirus exposure and HLA in healthy donors. To note about this clone: A read error may produce the germline difference seen at one junction end.

Primers: 60 Vbeta forward and 13 Jbeta reverse. Libraries were prepared by immunoSEQ multiplex PCR; TCRdb keeps only in-frame clonotypes and omits some of them. The sample shows over 90,000 clones, over 80% of them seen only once. This CDR3 is built from 16 residues. Germline V gene data show CDR1 as SEHNR and CDR2 as FQNEAQ (reference sequence). Material for sequencing was PBMCs. The receptor's source is a man aged 35-49 years in good health and CMV-seronegative. This sequence joins TRBV7-9 and TRBJ2-5; possible D gene TRBD1, 5 bases. The CDR3 region has the DNA TGTTCCAGCAGCTCCCGACAGCTACCCAACCAAGAGACCCAGTACTTC. Its protein is CSSSSRQLPNQETQYF.